The 6 T cell receptor beta chains reported below all come from one sample, sequenced in a study of blood T cell repertoires in COVID-19. Sequencing was performed with immunoSEQ multiplex PCR; in TCRdb, only in-frame clones are kept and a portion is missing. Of some 670,000 clones listed, just under 90% were seen once; the top ten hold about 0.24%. The sequencing sample was made of peripheral blood. The receptors derive from a woman aged 18-29 years with acute or convalescent COVID-19.

This clone was found once. This rearrangement joins TRBV6-4 to TRBJ1-2, with TRBD1 matching 9 bases. V lost 3 bases, J lost 8 bases, and 7 bases stayed unmatched. CDR1 is MRHNA and CDR2 is SNTAGT in the germline V gene. The CDR3 totals 14 residues. This CDR3 reads CASSEGQGVEGYTF. In DNA form, the CDR3 reads TGTGCCAGCAGTGAGGGACAGGGCGTAGAAGGCTACACCTTC.

This chain links TRBV18 with TRBJ1-2; 7 positions agree with TRBD1. J gave up 0 bases and V 3 bases, and 13 bases lay outside the gene matches. CDR3 length: 18 amino acids. Per germline, CDR1 KGHSH and CDR2 LQKENI. The DNA for the CDR3 is TGTGCCAGCTCACCGTCGTGGTACAGGGGCCTAGCTAACTATGGCTACACCTTC. As protein: CASSPSWYRGLANYGYTF.

The chain employs TRBV18 and TRBJ1-5; 8 bases agree with TRBD1. Looked up from germline, CDR1 is KGHSH and CDR2 is LQKENI. The CDR3 spans 14 residues. The V and J ends lost 5 bases and 6 bases, in that order; junction bases with no gene match: 6. DNA of the CDR3: TGTGCCAGCTCAACCGGACAGGGACCTCAGCCCCAGCATTTT. Translated, it gives CASSTGQGPQPQHF.

The chain employs TRBV3-1 (or the pseudogene TRBV3-2) and TRBJ2-3; 8 nucleotides line up with TRBD2. The J segment lost 3 bases and the V segment lost 2 bases, leaving 4 bases of the junction unmatched. In germline, CDR1 is LGHDT, CDR2 YNNKEL (reference sequence). CDR3 length equals 15 residues. As DNA, the CDR3 is TGTGCCAGCAGCCAACCGGGACTAGGTACAGATACGCAGTATTTT. It codes for CASSQPGLGTDTQYF.

This chain uses TRBV6-6 with TRBJ1-5; weak D call: TRBD1 (5 bases). The CDR3 extends over 13 amino acids. Per germline, CDR1 MNHNY and CDR2 SVGAGI (reference sequence). Trimming removed 3 bases from V and 7 bases from J, with 10 bases in between. The CDR3: CASSYSGYQPQHF. CDR3 sequence (DNA): TGTGCCAGCAGTTATTCAGGGTACCAGCCCCAGCATTTT.

This clone was picked up a small number of times. V is TRBV18 and J is TRBJ2-7, with D unclear. The germline V gene has CDR1 KGHSH and CDR2 LQKENI. V lost 3 bases to trimming and J lost 2 bases, with 8 bases between them. The CDR3 extends over 13 amino acids. The CDR3 DNA reads TGTGCCAGCTCACCTAGCCGAGCCTACGAGCAGTACTTC. This gives the protein CASSPSRAYEQYF.